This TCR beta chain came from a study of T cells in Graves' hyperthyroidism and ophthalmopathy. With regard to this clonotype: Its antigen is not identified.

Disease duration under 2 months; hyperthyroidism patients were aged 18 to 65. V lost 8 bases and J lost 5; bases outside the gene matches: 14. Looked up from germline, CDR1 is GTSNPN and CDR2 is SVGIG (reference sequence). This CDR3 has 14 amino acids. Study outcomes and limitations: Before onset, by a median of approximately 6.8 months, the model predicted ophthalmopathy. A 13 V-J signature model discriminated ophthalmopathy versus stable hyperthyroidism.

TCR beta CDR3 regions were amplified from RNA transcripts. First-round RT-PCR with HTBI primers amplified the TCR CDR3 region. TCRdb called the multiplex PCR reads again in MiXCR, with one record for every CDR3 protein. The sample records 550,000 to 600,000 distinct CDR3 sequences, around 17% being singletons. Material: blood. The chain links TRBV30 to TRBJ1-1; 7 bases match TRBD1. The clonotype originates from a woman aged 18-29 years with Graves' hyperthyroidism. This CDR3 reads CAGDSTGLETEAFF. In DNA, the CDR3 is TGTGCCGGAGACTCGACAGGGTTGGAGACTGAAGCTTTCTTT. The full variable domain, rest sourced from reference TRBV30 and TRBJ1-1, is SQTIHQWPATLVQPVGSPLSLECTVEGTSNPNLYWYRQAAGRGLQLLFYSVGIGQISSEVPQNLSASRPQDRQFILSSKKLLLSDSGFYLCAGDSTGLETEAFFGQGTRLTVV.